The 26 T cell receptor beta chains below were found in one sample sequenced in a study of blood T cell repertoires in COVID-19. The protocol was immunoSEQ multiplex PCR, while the TCRdb copy is restricted to in-frame clones and leaves out a portion. This sample carries about 280,000 clones, roughly 88% of them seen once, and the ten largest clones take roughly 9%. Sequencing used peripheral blood. These receptor sequences come from a man aged 18-30 years with active or convalescent COVID-19.

The CDR3 DNA follows: TGTGCCAGCAGCTCCCCTCCCACAGATACGCAGTATTTT. Its translation is CASSSPPTDTQYF. V gene TRBV7-3 combines with J gene TRBJ2-3, with D unresolved. The CDR3 has 13 amino acids. The germline V gene encodes CDR1 SGHTA and CDR2 FQGTGA. Between the trimmed V and J ends, which lost 4 bases and 2 bases, there was a span of 7 bases.

The J gene is TRBJ1-6, the V gene TRBV7-9, with TRBD1 as a possible D gene (5 bases). Trimming removed 5 bases from V and 7 bases from J, with 12 bases in between. The CDR3 has 14 amino acids. In germline, CDR1 is SEHNR, CDR2 FQNEAQ (reference sequence). CDR3 region: CASSHGGDNSPLHF. The CDR3 DNA reads TGTGCCAGCAGCCACGGGGGTGACAATTCACCCCTCCACTTT. Full variable domain (rest looked up from reference TRBV7-9 and TRBJ1-6): DTGVSQNPRHKITKRGQNVTFRCDPISEHNRLYWYRQTLGQGPEFLTYFQNEAQLEKSRLLSDRFSAERPKGSFSTLEIQRTEQGDSAMYLCASSHGGDNSPLHFGNGTRLTVT.

This chain links TRBV7-9 with TRBJ2-3; TRBD2 agrees at 8 bases. Trimming at V came to 7 bases and at J to 4 bases, leaving 7 bases not matched to a gene. The germline CDR1 and CDR2 sequences are SEHNR and FQNEAQ (reference sequence). The CDR3 has 14 residues. Here the CDR3 reads CASNPGTSSDTQYF. The CDR3 nucleotides are TGTGCCAGCAACCCCGGGACTAGTTCAGATACGCAGTATTTT.

The chain is built from TRBV2 and TRBJ2-5; 8 nucleotides align to TRBD1. Per germline, CDR1 SNHLY and CDR2 FYNNEI. CDR3 size: 14 residues. J gave up 5 bases and V 6 bases, and 8 bases lay outside the gene matches. The CDR3 reads CASRSRGLVETQYF. In DNA form, the CDR3 reads TGTGCCAGCAGGAGCAGGGGGCTTGTTGAGACCCAGTACTTC.

The chain recombines TRBV25-1 with TRBJ2-7; D call uncertain. Deletions cut 4 bases from V and 6 bases from J, with 7 bases between. Germline V gene data show CDR1 as MGHDK and CDR2 as SYGVNS. CDR3 length equals 11 residues. As DNA, the CDR3 is TGTGCCAGCAGTGGGTCAGGCGAGCAGTACTTC. Translating it yields CASSGSGEQYF.

The J gene is TRBJ2-1, the V gene TRBV7-6; 7 bases are shared with TRBD2. The trim removed 2 bases at V and 4 bases at J, leaving 5 bases unmatched. CDR1 and CDR2 from the germline V gene are SGHVS and FNYEAQ. The length of the CDR3 is 15 residues. CDR3 loop: CASSLTREIYNEQFF. DNA of the CDR3: TGTGCCAGCAGCTTAACGCGGGAGATATACAATGAGCAGTTCTTC.

The V gene is TRBV5-1, the J gene TRBJ1-2; 9 bases fit TRBD1. Germline V gene lookup returns CDR1 SGHRS and CDR2 YFSETQ. V was clipped by 2 bases and J by 2 bases; unmatched bases: 4. There are 15 residues in the CDR3. The CDR3 protein is CASSFETGGNYGYTF. The CDR3 DNA reads as TGCGCCAGCAGCTTTGAGACAGGGGGAAACTATGGCTACACCTTC. Full variable domain (rest looked up from reference TRBV5-1 and TRBJ1-2): KAGVTQTPRYLIKTRGQQVTLSCSPISGHRSVSWYQQTPGQGLQFLFEYFSETQRNKGNFPGRFSGRQFSNSRSEMNVSTLELGDSALYLCASSFETGGNYGYTFGSGTRLTVV.

This clone has just a few counts. V usage is TRBV7-8 and J usage is TRBJ2-5; TRBD2 might be the D (5 bases). There are 14 residues in the CDR3. V lost 5 bases to trimming and J lost 5 bases, with 15 bases between them. Germline V gene sequence: CDR1 SGHVS, CDR2 FQNEAQ. The CDR3 nucleotides are TGTGCCAGCAGCCCTCGATTTTCGGGGGAGACCCAGTACTTC. It translates to CASSPRFSGETQYF.

This chain links TRBV21-1 with TRBJ1-2; the D segment call TRBD1 is taken from the table without a DNA check. TRBV21-1 is a recognized pseudogene. The CDR3 has 12 residues. Written as DNA, the CDR3 is TGTGCCAGCAGCACGACAGGGTGTGGCTACACCTTC. Amino acids: CASSTTGCGYTF.

The sample holds a few counts of this clone. This chain uses TRBV6-5 with TRBJ2-1; TRBD1 agrees at 9 bases. J lost 10 bases, V lost 2 bases, and 6 bases had no gene match. The CDR3 length is 14 residues. Per germline, CDR1 MNHEY and CDR2 SVGAGI. CDR3 region: CASSYSRGQGEQFF. CDR3 sequence (DNA): TGTGCCAGCAGTTACAGCCGGGGACAGGGAGAGCAGTTCTTC.

This chain connects TRBV18 to TRBJ2-7; no clear D. This CDR3 contains 13 residues. From germline, CDR1 is KGHSH and CDR2 LQKENI. V shed 6 bases and J shed 3 bases, with 12 bases lying between them. CDR3 loop: CASSDQAGYEQYF. CDR3 nucleotide sequence: TGTGCCAGCTCTGACCAGGCAGGCTACGAGCAGTACTTC.

The CDR3 region has the DNA TGTGCCAGCAGCCAGGGCCGACTAGCGGTAGAGACCCAGTACTTC. This encodes CASSQGRLAVETQYF. V is TRBV3-1 (or the pseudogene TRBV3-2) and J is TRBJ2-5, with 9 bases aligning to TRBD2. CDR1 LGHDT and CDR2 YNNKEL come from the germline V gene (reference sequence). V lost 3 bases to trimming and J lost 4 bases; unmatched junction nucleotides: 6. The CDR3 is 15 amino acids.

The chain carries TRBV21-1 and TRBJ2-6; the DNA was not used to check the table's D call, TRBD1. TRBV21-1 constitutes a pseudogene. CDR3 length: 17 amino acids. Here the CDR3 DNA reads TGTGCCAGCAGCACCCGACAGGGTACGTCTGGGGCCAACGTCCTGACTTTC. It specifies CASSTRQGTSGANVLTF.

This sequence joins TRBV29-1 and TRBJ2-1; D is uncertain. V shed 3 bases and J shed 4 bases, with 10 bases lying between them. CDR3 length equals 13 residues. Germline-derived CDR1 and CDR2 are SQVTM and ANQGSEA. In nucleotides, the CDR3 is TGCAGCGTTGAGGGCAGAGTTTACAATGAGCAGTTCTTC. This gives the protein CSVEGRVYNEQFF.

The DNA for the CDR3 is TGTGCCAGCATCCACTTGAAGGGGGCCGGGGGCTACACCTTC. As protein: CASIHLKGAGGYTF. This rearrangement joins TRBV6-5 to TRBJ1-2, with TRBD1 matching 7 bases. The germline V gene has CDR1 MNHEY and CDR2 SVGAGI. The CDR3 contains 14 residues. V lost 7 bases, J lost 8 bases, and 13 bases stayed unmatched.

The V gene is TRBV28, the J gene TRBJ1-3; a possible D gene is TRBD1 (5 bases). Germline V gene data show CDR1 as MDHEN and CDR2 as SYDVKM. Trimming stripped 3 bases from V and 1 base from J, with 13 bases between. This CDR3 has 16 amino acids. The DNA for the CDR3 is TGTGCCAGCAGTTTCCTGGGGCGCAAGTCTGGAAACACCATATATTTT. It translates to CASSFLGRKSGNTIYF.

The V call is TRBV6-6, the J call TRBJ2-2; TRBD2 aligns across 9 bases. Germline lookup yields CDR1 MNHNY and CDR2 SVGAGI (reference sequence). The V segment lost 4 bases and the J segment 3 bases; nucleotides outside the gene matches: 6. The CDR3 has 16 amino acids. The CDR3 bases are TGTGCCAGCAGTTTATTTGGCGGGGGGGACACCGGGGAGCTGTTTTTT. This sequence encodes CASSLFGGGDTGELFF.

V and J are TRBV29-1 and TRBJ1-5; TRBD1 matches 12 bases. The CDR3 sequence is 13 residues long. Germline V gene data show CDR1 as SQVTM and CDR2 as ANQGSEA. With 5 bases clipped from V and 7 bases from J, the junction kept 3 bases outside the gene matches. This chain's CDR3 is CSVSGTGGQPQHF. In DNA, the CDR3 is TGCAGCGTTTCCGGGACAGGGGGCCAGCCCCAGCATTTT. The full variable domain, in which reference TRBV29-1 and TRBJ1-5 provide the parts outside the CDR3, is SAVISQKPSRDICQRGTSLTIQCQVDSQVTMMFWYRQQPGQSLTLIATANQGSEATYESGFVIDKFPISRPNLTFSTLTVSNMSPEDSSIYLCSVSGTGGQPQHFGDGTRLSIL.

V is TRBV2 and J is TRBJ2-3, with TRBD2 matching over 8 bases. Trimming cost V 4 bases and J 2 bases; bases outside gene matches: 8. The CDR3 runs to 16 residues. The V gene's germline CDR1 is SNHLY and CDR2 FYNNEI. The CDR3 bases are TGTGCCAGCAGTGTTTCTCGGGGGGGTGTCACAGATACGCAGTATTTT. This sequence encodes CASSVSRGGVTDTQYF.

The chain uses TRBV6-5 and TRBJ1-4; 7 bases agree with TRBD1. From germline, CDR1 is MNHEY and CDR2 SVGAGI. The CDR3 contains 16 residues. V dropped 0 bases and J dropped 7; count of bases not matched to a gene: 8. The CDR3 spells CASSYSRRGRGEKLFF. The DNA of the CDR3 is TGTGCCAGCAGTTACTCGAGGAGGGGGCGTGGTGAAAAACTGTTTTTT.

The chain is built from TRBV18 and TRBJ1-2, with 11 positions matching TRBD1. With V trimmed by 9 bases and J by 4 bases, 7 bases remained unmatched. From germline, CDR1 is KGHSH and CDR2 LQKENI. This CDR3 has 14 residues. DNA of the CDR3: TGTGCCAGTCGGACAGGGGGCGATTCCTATGGCTACACCTTC. Translated, it gives CASRTGGDSYGYTF. The full variable domain, completed using reference TRBV18 and TRBJ1-2, is NAGVMQNPRHLVRRRGQEARLRCSPMKGHSHVYWYRQLPEEGLKFMVYLQKENIIDESGMPKERFSAEFPKEGPSILRIQQVVRGDSAAYFCASRTGGDSYGYTFGSGTRLTVV.

This clone was counted between two and nine times. The chain employs TRBV7-2 and TRBJ1-1, with a possible D match to TRBD1 (5 bases). CDR1 and CDR2 from the germline V gene are SGHTA and FQGNSA. The CDR3 sequence is 15 residues long. Deletions cut 2 bases from V and 7 bases from J, with 17 bases between. The CDR3 region has the DNA TGTGCCAGCAGCTTAATCGGGGGAGGAATTGGTGAAGCTTTCTTT. It translates to CASSLIGGGIGEAFF. The full variable domain, rest sourced from reference TRBV7-2 and TRBJ1-1, is GAGVSQSPSNKVTEKGKDVELRCDPISGHTALYWYRQSLGQGLEFLIYFQGNSAPDKSGLPSDRFSAERTGGSVSTLTIQRTQQEDSAVYLCASSLIGGGIGEAFFGQGTRLTVV.

The chain joins TRBV14 to TRBJ1-1; TRBD1 is a possible D gene (6 bases). The germline CDR1 and CDR2 sequences are SGHDN and FVKESK. The CDR3 has 13 amino acids. With 1 base removed from V and 8 bases from J, the gap between germline ends came to 11 bases. The CDR3 DNA reads TGTGCCAGCAGCCAAGCCCCGGACAGAGAAGCTTTCTTT. Translated, it gives CASSQAPDREAFF.

The chain uses TRBV12-3 or TRBV12-4 and TRBJ2-7; unclear D gene. The CDR3 spans 13 residues. The ends were cut back, 6 bases at V and 6 bases at J, with 15 bases in the middle. The CDR3 is CASSHGSPGEQYF. The CDR3 DNA reads as TGTGCCAGCAGCCACGGTTCCCCGGGCGAGCAGTACTTC.

The chain employs TRBV29-1 and TRBJ1-5, with TRBD1 identical over 9 bases. Germline V CDR1 and CDR2: SQVTM, ANQGSEA. The CDR3 contains 15 residues. The V and J ends lost 6 bases and 3 bases, in that order; junction bases with no gene match: 9. CDR3 nucleotides: TGCAGCGTGTCCACCGGGACAGGGATCAATCAGCCCCAGCATTTT. Translation: CSVSTGTGINQPQHF.

This chain links TRBV5-4 with TRBJ2-1; 7 bases align to TRBD1. Germline CDR1 and CDR2: SGHNT and YYREEE (reference sequence). The CDR3 runs to 15 residues. Losses at the gene ends were 7 bases for V and 0 bases for J; bases not matched to a gene: 7. Here the CDR3 DNA reads TGTGCCAGCTACTCACGGGACAGCTCCTACAATGAGCAGTTCTTC. It codes for CASYSRDSSYNEQFF.